These 3 T cell receptor beta chains originate from one sample sequenced in a study of CD8 T cells in ankylosing spondylitis. TCRdb fed the 5' RACE reads into MiXCR, producing one record per CDR3 protein. The sample comprises 350,000 or so distinct CDR3 sequences, about 9.9% of which are singletons, and 8% to 9.5% rests with the top ten. Sequenced sample: blood, either unsorted or a sorted T cell fraction (not recorded which). The receptors derive from a female donor with ankylosing spondylitis or in good health (not recorded which).

The sample holds many counts of this clonotype. CDR3 in amino acids: CATSDPGTPEYYGYTF. The CDR3 DNA sequence: TGTGCCACCAGTGATCCCGGGACACCGGAGTACTATGGCTACACCTTC. The chain carries TRBV24-1 and TRBJ1-2; possibly TRBD1 for D (6 bases). This CDR3 comprises 16 residues. V was clipped by 3 bases and J by 3 bases, with 16 bases between them. The germline gives CDR1 KGHDR, CDR2 SFDVKD.

This clonotype has a count of ten or more. The chain couples TRBV7-2 to TRBJ2-3; possible D gene TRBD1, 6 bases. Per germline, CDR1 SGHTA and CDR2 FQGNSA. This CDR3 is 17 amino acids long. V shed 4 bases and J shed 0 bases, with 17 bases lying between them. CDR3 sequence reads: CASSSRYRASSTDTQYF. The CDR3 DNA reads as TGTGCCAGCAGCTCCCGCTACAGGGCATCTAGCACAGATACGCAGTATTTT.

This clonotype was counted at least ten times. One junction end does not reproduce the germline sequence, and a read error may be involved. The chain joins TRBV5-1 to TRBJ2-7; possibly TRBD1 for D (5 bases). The CDR3 is made up of 11 amino acids. Germline loops: CDR1 SGHRS, CDR2 YFSETQ. This chain's CDR3 is CASSLEGFWHF. As DNA, the CDR3 is TGCGCCAGCAGCTTGGAGGGGTTTTGGCACTTC.